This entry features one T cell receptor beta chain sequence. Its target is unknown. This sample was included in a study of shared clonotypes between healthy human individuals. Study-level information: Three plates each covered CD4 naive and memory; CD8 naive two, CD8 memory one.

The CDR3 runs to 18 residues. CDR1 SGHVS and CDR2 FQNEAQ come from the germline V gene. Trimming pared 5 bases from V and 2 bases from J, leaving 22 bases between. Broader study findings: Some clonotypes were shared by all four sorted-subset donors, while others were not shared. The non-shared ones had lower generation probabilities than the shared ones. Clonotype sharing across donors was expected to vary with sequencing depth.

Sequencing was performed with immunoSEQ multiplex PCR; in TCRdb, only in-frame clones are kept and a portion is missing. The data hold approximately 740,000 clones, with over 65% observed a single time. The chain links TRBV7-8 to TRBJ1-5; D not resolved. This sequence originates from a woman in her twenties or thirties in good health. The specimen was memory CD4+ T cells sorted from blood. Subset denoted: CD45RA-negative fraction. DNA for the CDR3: TGTGCCAGCAGCGTTGGGCCCTACGCGACCGGGGGCAATCAGCCCCAGCATTTT. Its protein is CASSVGPYATGGNQPQHF.